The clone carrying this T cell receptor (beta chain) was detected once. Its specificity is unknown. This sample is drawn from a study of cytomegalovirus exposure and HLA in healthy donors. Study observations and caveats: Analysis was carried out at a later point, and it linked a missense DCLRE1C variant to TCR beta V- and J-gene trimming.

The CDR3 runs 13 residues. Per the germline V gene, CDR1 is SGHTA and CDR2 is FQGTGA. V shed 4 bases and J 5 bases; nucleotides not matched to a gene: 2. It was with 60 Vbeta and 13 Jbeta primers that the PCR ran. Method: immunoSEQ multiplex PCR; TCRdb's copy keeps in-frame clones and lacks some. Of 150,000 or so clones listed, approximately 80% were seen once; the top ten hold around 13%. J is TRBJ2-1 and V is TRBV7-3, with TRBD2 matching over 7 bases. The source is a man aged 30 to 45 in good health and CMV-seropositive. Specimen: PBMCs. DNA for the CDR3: TGTGCCAGCAGCTCGGGACTAAACAATGAGCAGTTCTTC. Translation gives CASSSGLNNEQFF.